Following are 8 T cell receptor beta chains from one sample sequenced in a study of T cell responses to AZD1222 COVID-19 vaccine. Measured with immunoSEQ multiplex PCR; TCRdb has only the in-frame clones, and not every one. The repertoire holds more than 100,000 clones, with more than 90% as singletons. Sequenced material: peripheral blood, taken 28 days after the second AZD1222 dose. The origin of the receptors is an adult who received the AZD1222 COVID-19 vaccine.

The rearrangement uses TRBV5-6 and TRBJ1-3, with D unresolved. Germline assignment: CDR1 SGHDT and CDR2 YYEEEE. The CDR3 sequence is 15 residues long. Deletions cut 4 bases from V and 4 bases from J, with 15 bases between. DNA for the CDR3: TGTGCCAGCAGCCTTCGGACGGCTAAGGGAAACACCATATATTTT. Translation gives CASSLRTAKGNTIYF.

This sequence joins TRBV20-1 and TRBJ1-2; D may be TRBD1 (6 bases). CDR3 length: 13 residues. Trimming shortened V by 3 bases and J by 4 bases, and 12 bases separated the two germline ends. From germline, CDR1 is DFQATT and CDR2 SNEGSKA (reference sequence). Written as DNA, the CDR3 is TGCAGTGCTAGTCCCAGGGGCGGCTATGGCTACACCTTC. Translated, it gives CSASPRGGYGYTF.

The sample holds one count of this clone. The genes are TRBV28 and TRBJ1-5; D uncertain. This CDR3 contains 14 residues. From germline, CDR1 is MDHEN and CDR2 SYDVKM. V was trimmed by 3 bases and J by 0 bases, leaving 6 bases between them. The CDR3 DNA follows: TGTGCCAGCAGTTTCGGATATAGCAATCAGCCCCAGCATTTT. This sequence encodes CASSFGYSNQPQHF.

The rearrangement uses TRBV5-1 and TRBJ2-3; no reliable D call. Germline values: CDR1 SGHRS, CDR2 YFSETQ. Trimming removed 4 bases from V and 6 bases from J, with 9 bases in between. This CDR3 has 12 amino acids. CDR3 sequence reads: CASSVSVDTQYF. The CDR3 nucleotides read TGCGCCAGCAGCGTGAGCGTGGATACGCAGTATTTT.

This clone was seen a single time. This sequence joins TRBV6-5 and TRBJ2-5; 11 bases are a match to TRBD2. V shed 6 bases and J 1 base; nucleotides not matched to a gene: 4. The CDR3 length is 15 residues. Per germline, CDR1 MNHEY and CDR2 SVGAGI. The CDR3 DNA follows: TGTGCCAGCAGCCTTCTAGCGGGGGGCCAAGAGACCCAGTACTTC. This codes for CASSLLAGGQETQYF.

The V and J genes are TRBV7-2 and TRBJ2-4, with 10 nucleotides matching TRBD2. From germline, CDR1 is SGHTA and CDR2 FQGNSA. The V and J ends lost 4 bases and 0 bases, in that order; junction bases with no gene match: 9. CDR3 length: 18 amino acids. DNA for the CDR3: TGTGCCAGCAGCTCCCTGCAACGACTAGCGGGAGCCAAAAACATTCAGTACTTC. It is translated as CASSSLQRLAGAKNIQYF.

The count of this clone is one. The chain recombines TRBV7-9 with TRBJ2-7, with D unresolved. The CDR3 covers 14 residues. V was pared by 1 base and J by 7 bases, with 14 bases between. In germline, CDR1 is SEHNR, CDR2 FQNEAQ (reference sequence). The CDR3 region is CASSLEVRSQEQYF. In DNA, the CDR3 is TGTGCCAGCAGCTTAGAGGTCCGATCTCAAGAGCAGTACTTC.

The chain is built from TRBV5-1 and TRBJ2-1, with 9 positions matching TRBD2. V dropped 2 bases and J dropped 8; count of bases not matched to a gene: 5. From germline, CDR1 is SGHRS and CDR2 YFSETQ. CDR3 length: 14 residues. The DNA for the CDR3 is TGCGCCAGCAGCTTAAAGCGGGGGGTTTATGAGCAGTTCTTC. Translation gives CASSLKRGVYEQFF. Full variable domain (outside the CDR3, taken from reference TRBV5-1 and TRBJ2-1): KAGVTQTPRYLIKTRGQQVTLSCSPISGHRSVSWYQQTPGQGLQFLFEYFSETQRNKGNFPGRFSGRQFSNSRSEMNVSTLELGDSALYLCASSLKRGVYEQFFGPGTRLTVL.